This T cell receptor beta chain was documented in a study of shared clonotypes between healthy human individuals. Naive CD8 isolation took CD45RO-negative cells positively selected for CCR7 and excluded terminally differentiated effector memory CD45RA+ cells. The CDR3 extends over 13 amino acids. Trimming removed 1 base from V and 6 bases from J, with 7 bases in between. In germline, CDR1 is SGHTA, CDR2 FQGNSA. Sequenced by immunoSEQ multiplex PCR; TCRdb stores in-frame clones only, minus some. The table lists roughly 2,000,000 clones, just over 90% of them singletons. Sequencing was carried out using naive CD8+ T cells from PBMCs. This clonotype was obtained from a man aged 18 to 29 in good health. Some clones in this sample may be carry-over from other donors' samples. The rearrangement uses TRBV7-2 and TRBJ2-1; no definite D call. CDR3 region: CASSLGVGNEQFF. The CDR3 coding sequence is TGTGCCAGCAGCTTAGGGGTGGGCAATGAGCAGTTCTTC.